The clone carrying this T cell receptor (beta chain) turned up a few times. Via MiXCR, TCRdb re-called the 5' RACE reads, giving one row per CDR3 protein. The sample lists fewer than 350,000 distinct CDR3 sequences; 8.5% to 10% were seen once. This sample is part of a study of T cells after yellow fever vaccination. Sequencing was performed on PBMCs, taken on the day of the first yellow fever vaccination. The TCR comes from a young man who received the YFV17D yellow fever vaccine.

In nucleotides, the CDR3 is TGTGCCAGCAGTGGGCCGGGACTCAAGTACTACGAGCAGTACTTC. This encodes CASSGPGLKYYEQYF. V usage is TRBV6-1 and J usage is TRBJ2-7, with a tentative D call TRBD2 (6 bases). V dropped 4 bases and J dropped 3 bases, with 16 bases sitting between them. The CDR3 sequence is 15 residues long. Germline V gene lookup returns CDR1 MNHNS and CDR2 SASEGT.